The sequence of this T cell receptor beta chain was determined in a study of shared clonotypes between healthy human individuals. Study overall: Samples came from a couple of female and a few male donors aged 18 to 49.

Donors were Caucasian adults residing in Nashville, Tennessee, USA. Libraries were prepared by immunoSEQ multiplex PCR; TCRdb keeps only in-frame clonotypes and omits some of them. The table has approximately 1.5 million clones, approximately 98% seen once; the top ten hold around 0.45%. Trimming left V 2 bases short and J 2 bases short, with 9 bases between. The CDR3 covers 14 residues. The germline CDR1 and CDR2 sequences are KGHSH and LQKENI. A remark on this clone: The target antigen is unknown. Distinct nucleotide sequences in the sample also encode this CDR3.

Study-level results: Sorted-subset sequencing, rarefaction showed, was incomplete despite large depth. Naive CD4 clonotype sharing across a handful of donors was about 5%.

The clonotype comes from a young man in good health. The V call is TRBV18, the J call TRBJ2-5; D remains unclear. Sequencing was done on a sample of naive CD4+ T cells sorted from blood. This sample's subset: CD45RA+ positively selected. The CDR3 region has the DNA TGTGCCAGCTCACCAAGGGCAGATCAAGAGACCCAGTACTTC. The encoded protein is CASSPRADQETQYF.